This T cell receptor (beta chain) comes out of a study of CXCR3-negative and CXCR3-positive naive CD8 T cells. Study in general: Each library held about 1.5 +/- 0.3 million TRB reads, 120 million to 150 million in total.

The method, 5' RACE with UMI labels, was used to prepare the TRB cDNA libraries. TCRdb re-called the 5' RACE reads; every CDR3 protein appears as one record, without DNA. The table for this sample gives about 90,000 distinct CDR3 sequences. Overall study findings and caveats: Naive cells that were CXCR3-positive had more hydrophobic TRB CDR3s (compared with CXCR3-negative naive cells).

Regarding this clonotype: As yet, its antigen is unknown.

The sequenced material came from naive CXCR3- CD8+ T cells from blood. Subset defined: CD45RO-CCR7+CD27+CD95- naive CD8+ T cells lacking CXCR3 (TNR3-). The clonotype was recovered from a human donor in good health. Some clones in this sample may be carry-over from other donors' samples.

The CDR3 region is CASSQGDRIAFF. The V and J genes are TRBV4-2 and TRBJ1-1; the D call of TRBD1 rests on TCRdb alone, since no DNA is present to check it. CDR1 is LGHNA, CDR2 YNFKEQ, per germline. The CDR3 consists of 12 residues.